Below are 18 T cell receptor beta chains sequenced from a single sample in a study of T cells in narcolepsy. TCRdb's table, derived via immunoSEQ multiplex PCR, lists solely in-frame clones and lacks some. The repertoire has fewer than 35,000 clones, over 75% of them found once; the top ten carry less than 1%. Sequencing was performed on CD45RA- memory CD4+ T cells from PBMCs. The source of these receptors is a human donor with narcolepsy.

The chain links TRBV5-4 to TRBJ2-1; TRBD2 matches 15 bases. This CDR3 has 19 residues. Germline V gene data show CDR1 as SGHNT and CDR2 as YYREEE (reference sequence). The junction had 10 bases not matched to a gene; V was cut back by 5 bases and J by 1 base. The CDR3 spells CASRLAGLAGGLSYNEQFF. Written as DNA, the CDR3 is TGTGCCAGCAGACTTGCGGGACTAGCGGGGGGACTATCCTACAATGAGCAGTTCTTC.

The chain links TRBV6-5 to TRBJ2-3; D uncertain. Trimming left V 2 bases short and J 4 bases short, with 7 bases between. Germline CDR1 and CDR2: MNHEY and SVGAGI. The CDR3 runs to 13 residues. The CDR3 DNA sequence: TGTGCCAGCAGTTACGGGGAATCAGATACGCAGTATTTT. Encoded protein: CASSYGESDTQYF.

The rearrangement joins TRBV7-2 to TRBJ1-1; tentative D call: TRBD1 (5 bases). Per germline, CDR1 SGHTA and CDR2 FQGNSA. V dropped 4 bases and J dropped 2 bases, with 8 bases sitting between them. This CDR3 comprises 13 residues. The CDR3 DNA follows: TGTGCCAGCAGCTCCCAGGGAAACACTGAAGCTTTCTTT. Translating gives CASSSQGNTEAFF.

The chain employs TRBV7-2 and TRBJ2-5; 9 positions match TRBD1. The CDR3 totals 15 residues. Germline V gene lookup returns CDR1 SGHTA and CDR2 FQGNSA. The trim removed 5 bases at V and 2 bases at J, leaving 6 bases unmatched. The CDR3 loop reads CASSPGQGIQETQYF. The CDR3 DNA reads TGTGCCAGCAGCCCGGGACAGGGAATTCAAGAGACCCAGTACTTC.

The table lists this clone with a few counts. The chain uses TRBV2 and TRBJ1-6; 7 nucleotides match TRBD1. Per the germline V gene, CDR1 is SNHLY and CDR2 is FYNNEI. The CDR3 covers 15 residues. J was trimmed by 6 bases and V by 2 bases; bases with no gene match: 4. The CDR3 DNA reads as TGTGCCAGCAGTGAAAGGCCAGGGGGTAATTCACCCCTCCACTTT. Its translation: CASSERPGGNSPLHF.

The CDR3 sequence is CASSPETGYNEQFF. The DNA of the CDR3 is TGTGCCAGCAGCCCGGAAACAGGATACAATGAGCAGTTCTTC. The V gene is TRBV5-5, the J gene TRBJ2-1; tentative D call: TRBD1 (5 bases). The V and J ends lost 4 bases and 4 bases respectively, with 12 bases between them. The CDR3 runs to 14 residues. The V gene's germline CDR1 is SGHKS and CDR2 YYEKEE (reference sequence).

This clone was seen just once. This chain joins TRBV7-2 and TRBJ1-6, with D possibly being TRBD1 (6 bases). This CDR3 is built from 15 residues. Trimming left V 5 bases short and J 7 bases short, with 15 bases between. Germline V gene sequence: CDR1 SGHTA, CDR2 FQGNSA. In nucleotides, the CDR3 is TGTGCCAGCAGCGGGGGCCCCGGTGGGAATTCACCCCTCCACTTT. Translation gives CASSGGPGGNSPLHF.

This chain connects TRBV5-1 to TRBJ2-5, with 14 bases that match TRBD2. The V gene end was trimmed by 8 bases and the J gene end by 4 bases; junction bases not matched to a gene: 1. The CDR3 is 13 residues long. From germline, CDR1 is SGHRS and CDR2 YFSETQ. As DNA, the CDR3 is TGCGCCAGTGGACTAGCGGGGGGAGAGACCCAGTACTTC. This sequence encodes CASGLAGGETQYF.

In this sample, this clone turned up once. The rearrangement links TRBV27 to TRBJ2-2; D is undetermined. The V end lost 2 bases, the J end lost 5 bases, and 9 bases lay between the germline ends. The CDR3 loop spans 14 amino acids. Germline V gives CDR1 MNHEY, CDR2 SMNVEV (reference sequence). Here the CDR3 DNA reads TGTGCCAGCAGTTTAAAGGGCTGGACCGGGGAGCTGTTTTTT. Translated, it gives CASSLKGWTGELFF.

A note on this clone: Other DNA sequences in the sample encode the same CDR3. The chain carries TRBV7-3 and TRBJ2-1; D is tentatively TRBD1 or TRBD2 (5 bases each). Trimming took off 5 bases at V and 3 bases at J, with 17 bases between the two ends. The CDR3 runs to 16 residues. Germline CDR1 is SGHTA and CDR2 is FQGTGA. The DNA for the CDR3 is TGTGCCAGCAGCCCCTCGGGACGGGGTGGCTACAATGAGCAGTTCTTC. This encodes CASSPSGRGGYNEQFF.

The chain couples TRBV6-5 to TRBJ2-7, with TRBD1 matching 9 bases. The CDR3 runs 14 residues. Germline CDR1 and CDR2: MNHEY and SVGAGI. Trimming cost V 6 bases and J 2 bases; bases outside gene matches: 5. CDR3 region: CASSRGQGTYEQYF. The CDR3 DNA sequence: TGTGCCAGCAGCCGCGGACAGGGGACCTACGAGCAGTACTTC.

V usage is TRBV11-2 and J usage is TRBJ2-7, with a weak D call TRBD2 (5 bases). The length of the CDR3 is 14 residues. V dropped 1 base and J dropped 7 bases, with 14 bases sitting between them. Germline V gene lookup returns CDR1 SGHAT and CDR2 FQNNGV. The CDR3 coding sequence is TGTGCCAGCAGCTTAGTGGTGCCCTCGGGGGAGCAGTACTTC. Protein: CASSLVVPSGEQYF.

The V gene is TRBV4-2, the J gene TRBJ1-1; 8 nucleotides line up with TRBD1. CDR3 length equals 15 residues. Trimming took 3 bases from V and 4 from J; bases not matched to a gene: 7. Germline values: CDR1 LGHNA, CDR2 YNFKEQ. The CDR3 reads CASSHSQGEGTEAFF. The CDR3 coding sequence is TGTGCCAGCAGCCACTCACAGGGGGAAGGCACTGAAGCTTTCTTT.

This chain uses TRBV19 with TRBJ2-5; a weak D match, TRBD2 (5 bases). CDR1 LNHDA and CDR2 SQIVND come from the germline V gene (reference sequence). The germline V and J ends were trimmed by 4 bases and 2 bases, with 14 bases remaining between them. This CDR3 comprises 15 residues. The CDR3 region is CASSREKTSQETQYF. CDR3 bases: TGTGCCAGTAGTAGGGAGAAAACTTCACAAGAGACCCAGTACTTC.

J is TRBJ1-1 and V is TRBV5-4; D remains ambiguous. CDR1 and CDR2 from the germline V gene are SGHNT and YYREEE (reference sequence). V gave up 4 bases and J gave up 0 bases, with 7 bases separating them. The CDR3 has 13 residues. CDR3 amino acids: CASSLEMNTEAFF. The DNA for the CDR3 is TGTGCCAGCAGCCTTGAGATGAACACTGAAGCTTTCTTT. Full variable domain (outside the CDR3, taken from reference TRBV5-4 and TRBJ1-1): ETGVTQSPTHLIKTRGQQVTLRCSSQSGHNTVSWYQQALGQGPQFIFQYYREEENGRGNFPPRFSGLQFPNYSSELNVNALELDDSALYLCASSLEMNTEAFFGQGTRLTVV.

The chain couples TRBV25-1 to TRBJ2-7; D remains ambiguous. The CDR3 is 12 residues long. CDR1 and CDR2 from the germline V gene are MGHDK and SYGVNS. V lost 7 bases to trimming and J lost 2 bases, with 9 bases between them. CDR3 nucleotide sequence: TGTGCCAGCACCGGACCTACCTACGAGCAGTACTTC. Translated: CASTGPTYEQYF.

This chain joins TRBV19 and TRBJ1-2; a possible D gene is TRBD1 (6 bases). Trimming took 5 bases from V and 4 from J, leaving 23 bases between them. The germline CDR1 and CDR2 sequences are LNHDA and SQIVND (reference sequence). CDR3 length: 17 residues. Written as DNA, the CDR3 is TGTGCCAGTAGTCCATACTCCTCCGGGGGCGTTTCCTATGGCTACACCTTC. This sequence encodes CASSPYSSGGVSYGYTF.

CDR3 residues: CASSPVVGGHTEAFF. The CDR3 nucleotides are TGTGCCAGCAGCCCAGTGGTAGGGGGCCACACTGAAGCTTTCTTT. V is TRBV11-3 and J is TRBJ1-1; 7 bases are shared with TRBD1. The CDR3 covers 15 residues. The germline gives CDR1 SGHNT, CDR2 YENEEA. Unmatched junction bases numbered 9, after V lost 5 bases and J lost 3 bases.